This TCR beta chain came from a study of OX40 agonist ivuxolimab in advanced cancers. Germline lookup yields CDR1 SGDLS and CDR2 YYNGEE. This CDR3 spans 14 amino acids. Trimming left V 3 bases short and J 5 bases short, with 15 bases between. Sequencing was performed with immunoSEQ multiplex PCR; in TCRdb, only in-frame clones are kept and a portion is missing. The repertoire holds tens of thousands of clones, with about 88% as singletons. This clonotype originated in an adult with an advanced solid tumor such as melanoma, head and neck, liver or kidney cancer. Sequenced here: CD4+ or CD8+ T cells sorted from blood, sampled in a trial of the OX40 agonist ivuxolimab. This chain links TRBV9 with TRBJ2-7; D is uncertain. Written as DNA, the CDR3 is TGTGCCAGCAGCGCCCCCGGCCCTCCTCACGAGCAGTACTTC. It specifies CASSAPGPPHEQYF.